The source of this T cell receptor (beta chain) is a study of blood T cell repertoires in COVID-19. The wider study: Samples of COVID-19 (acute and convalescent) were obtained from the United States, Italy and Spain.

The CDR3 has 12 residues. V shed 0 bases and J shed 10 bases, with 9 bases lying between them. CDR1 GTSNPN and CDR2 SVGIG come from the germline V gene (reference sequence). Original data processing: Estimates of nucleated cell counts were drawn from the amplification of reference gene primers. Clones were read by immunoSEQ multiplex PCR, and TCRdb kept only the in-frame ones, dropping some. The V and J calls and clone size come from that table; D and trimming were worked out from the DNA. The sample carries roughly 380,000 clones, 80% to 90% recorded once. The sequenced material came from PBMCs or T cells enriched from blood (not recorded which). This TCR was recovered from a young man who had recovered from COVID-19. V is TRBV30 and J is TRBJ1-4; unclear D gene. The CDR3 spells CAWSVTPAKLFF. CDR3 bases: TGTGCCTGGAGTGTAACACCCGCAAAACTGTTTTTT.